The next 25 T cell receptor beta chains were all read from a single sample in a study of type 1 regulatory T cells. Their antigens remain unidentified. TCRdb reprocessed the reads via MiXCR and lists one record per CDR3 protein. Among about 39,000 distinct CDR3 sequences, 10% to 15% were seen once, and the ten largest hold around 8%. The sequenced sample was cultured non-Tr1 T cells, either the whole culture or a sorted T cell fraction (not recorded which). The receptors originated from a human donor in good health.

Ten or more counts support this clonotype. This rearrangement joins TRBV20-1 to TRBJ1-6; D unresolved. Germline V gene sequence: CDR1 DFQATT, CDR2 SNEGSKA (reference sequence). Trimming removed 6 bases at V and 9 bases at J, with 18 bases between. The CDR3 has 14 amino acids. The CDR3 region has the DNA TGCAGTGCCGCATCGACACAGTCTTCTTCACCCCTCCACTTT. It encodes CSAASTQSSSPLHF.

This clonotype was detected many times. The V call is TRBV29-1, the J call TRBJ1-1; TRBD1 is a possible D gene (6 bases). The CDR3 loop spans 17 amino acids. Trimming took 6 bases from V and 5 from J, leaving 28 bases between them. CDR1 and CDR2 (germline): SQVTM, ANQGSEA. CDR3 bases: TGCAGCGTAATTCCAGGGGTATTTTTTGGTGCGGAAACTGAAGCTTTCTTT. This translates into CSVIPGVFFGAETEAFF.

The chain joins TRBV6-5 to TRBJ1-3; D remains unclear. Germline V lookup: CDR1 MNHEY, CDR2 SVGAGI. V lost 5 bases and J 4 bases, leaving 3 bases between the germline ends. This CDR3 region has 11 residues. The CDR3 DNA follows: TGTGCCAGCAGTACCGGAAACACCATATATTTT. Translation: CASSTGNTIYF.

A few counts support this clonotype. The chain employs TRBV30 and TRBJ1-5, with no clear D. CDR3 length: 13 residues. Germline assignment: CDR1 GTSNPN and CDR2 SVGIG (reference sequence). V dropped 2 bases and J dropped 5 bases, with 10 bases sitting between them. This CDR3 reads CAWSRADDQPQHF. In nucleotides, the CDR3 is TGTGCCTGGAGTAGGGCGGATGATCAGCCCCAGCATTTT.

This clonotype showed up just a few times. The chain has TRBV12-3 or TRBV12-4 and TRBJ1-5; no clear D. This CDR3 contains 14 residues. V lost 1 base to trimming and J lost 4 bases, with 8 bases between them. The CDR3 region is CASSLETPNQPQHF. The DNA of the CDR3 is TGTGCCAGCAGTTTAGAGACACCTAATCAGCCCCAGCATTTT.

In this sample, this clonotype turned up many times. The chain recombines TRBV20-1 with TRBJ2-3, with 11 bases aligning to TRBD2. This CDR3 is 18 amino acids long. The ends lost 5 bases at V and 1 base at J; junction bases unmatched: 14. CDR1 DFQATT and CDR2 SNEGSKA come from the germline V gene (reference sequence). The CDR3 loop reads CSAPRGVAGGPGTDTQYF. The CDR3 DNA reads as TGCAGTGCTCCCCGGGGGGTAGCGGGAGGGCCAGGCACAGATACGCAGTATTTT.

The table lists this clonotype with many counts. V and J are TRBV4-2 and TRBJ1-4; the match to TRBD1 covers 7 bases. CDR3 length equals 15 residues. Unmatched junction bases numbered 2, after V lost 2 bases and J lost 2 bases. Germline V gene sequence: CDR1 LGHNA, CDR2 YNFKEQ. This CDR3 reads CASSQPRGTNEKLFF. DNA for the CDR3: TGTGCCAGCAGCCAACCCAGGGGGACTAATGAAAAACTGTTTTTT.

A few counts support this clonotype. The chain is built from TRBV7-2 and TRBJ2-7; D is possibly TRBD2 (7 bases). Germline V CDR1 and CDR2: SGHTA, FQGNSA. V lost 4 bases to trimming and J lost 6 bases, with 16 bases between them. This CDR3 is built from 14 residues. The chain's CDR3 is CASSSIGGGGEQYF. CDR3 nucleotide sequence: TGTGCCAGCAGCTCAATCGGCGGGGGCGGCGAGCAGTACTTC.

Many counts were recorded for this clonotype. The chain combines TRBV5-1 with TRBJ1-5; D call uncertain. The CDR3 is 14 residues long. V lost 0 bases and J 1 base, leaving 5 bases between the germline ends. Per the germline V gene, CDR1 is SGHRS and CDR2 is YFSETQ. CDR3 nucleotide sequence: TGCGCCAGCAGCTTGGTACCGAGCAATCAGCCCCAGCATTTT. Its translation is CASSLVPSNQPQHF.

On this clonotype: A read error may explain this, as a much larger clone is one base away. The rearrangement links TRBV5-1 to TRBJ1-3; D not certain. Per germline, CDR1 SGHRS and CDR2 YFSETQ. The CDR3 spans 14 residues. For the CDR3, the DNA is TGCGTCAGCAGCTTGGTGGCCAGCGGAAACACCATATATTTT. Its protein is CVSSLVASGNTIYF.

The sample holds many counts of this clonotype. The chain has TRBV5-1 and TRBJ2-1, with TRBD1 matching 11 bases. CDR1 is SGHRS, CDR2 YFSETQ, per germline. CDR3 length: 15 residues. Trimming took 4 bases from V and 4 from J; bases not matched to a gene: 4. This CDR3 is CASSLGTGGYNEQFF. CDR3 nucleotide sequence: TGCGCCAGCAGCCTAGGGACAGGGGGTTACAATGAGCAGTTCTTC.

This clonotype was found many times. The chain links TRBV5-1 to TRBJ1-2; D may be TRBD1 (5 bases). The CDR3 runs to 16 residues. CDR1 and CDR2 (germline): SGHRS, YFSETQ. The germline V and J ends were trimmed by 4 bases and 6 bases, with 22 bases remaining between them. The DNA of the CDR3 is TGCGCCAGCAGCGCGGGGATGTGGGGGACCCTCCATGGCTACACCTTC. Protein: CASSAGMWGTLHGYTF.

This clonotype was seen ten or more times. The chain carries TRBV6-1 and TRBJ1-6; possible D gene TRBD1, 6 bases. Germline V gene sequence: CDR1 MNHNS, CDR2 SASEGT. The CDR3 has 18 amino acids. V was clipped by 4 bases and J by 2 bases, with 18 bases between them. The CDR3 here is CASSGTRTANTYNSPLHF. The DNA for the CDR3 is TGTGCCAGCAGTGGAACTCGGACAGCAAACACCTATAATTCACCCCTCCACTTT.

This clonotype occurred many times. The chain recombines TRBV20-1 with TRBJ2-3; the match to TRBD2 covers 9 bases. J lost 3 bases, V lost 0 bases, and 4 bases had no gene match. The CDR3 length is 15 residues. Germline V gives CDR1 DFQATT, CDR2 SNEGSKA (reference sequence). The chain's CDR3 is CSARDSGLATDTQYF. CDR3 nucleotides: TGCAGTGCTAGAGATTCCGGACTAGCGACAGATACGCAGTATTTT.

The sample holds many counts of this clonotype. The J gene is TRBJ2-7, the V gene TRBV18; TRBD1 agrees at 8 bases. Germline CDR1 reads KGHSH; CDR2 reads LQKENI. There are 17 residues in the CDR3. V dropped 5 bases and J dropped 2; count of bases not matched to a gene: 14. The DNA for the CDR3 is TGTGCCAGCTCATTAATTCCCTCCGGACAGGGAACCTACGAGCAGTACTTC. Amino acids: CASSLIPSGQGTYEQYF.

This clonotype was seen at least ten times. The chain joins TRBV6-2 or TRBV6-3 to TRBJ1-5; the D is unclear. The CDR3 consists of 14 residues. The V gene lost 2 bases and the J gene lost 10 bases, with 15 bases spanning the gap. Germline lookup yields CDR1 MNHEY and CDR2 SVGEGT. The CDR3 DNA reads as TGTGCCAGCAGTTACGCGGGGAAGGTAAAACCCCAGCATTTT. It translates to CASSYAGKVKPQHF.

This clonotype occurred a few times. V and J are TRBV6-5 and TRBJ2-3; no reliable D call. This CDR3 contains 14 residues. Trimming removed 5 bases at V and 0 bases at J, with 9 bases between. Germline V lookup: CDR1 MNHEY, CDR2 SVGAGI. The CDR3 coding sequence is TGTGCCAGCAGTCCTCTCACGAGCACAGATACGCAGTATTTT. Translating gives CASSPLTSTDTQYF.

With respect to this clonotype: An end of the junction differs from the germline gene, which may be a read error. The CDR3 loop reads CASSPPDLARASAANVLTF. CDR3 nucleotides: TGTGCCAGCTCACCACCGGACCTTGCCAGGGCTTCTGCGGCCAACGTCCTGACTTTC. This sequence joins TRBV18 and TRBJ2-6, with D possibly being TRBD1 (5 bases). Germline CDR1 and CDR2: KGHSH and LQKENI. This CDR3 is built from 19 residues.

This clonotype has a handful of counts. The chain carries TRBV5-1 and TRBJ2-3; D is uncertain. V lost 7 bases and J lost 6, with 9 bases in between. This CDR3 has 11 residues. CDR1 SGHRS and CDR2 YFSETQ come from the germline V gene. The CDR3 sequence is CASYVGDTQYF. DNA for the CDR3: TGCGCCAGCTACGTAGGGGATACGCAGTATTTT.

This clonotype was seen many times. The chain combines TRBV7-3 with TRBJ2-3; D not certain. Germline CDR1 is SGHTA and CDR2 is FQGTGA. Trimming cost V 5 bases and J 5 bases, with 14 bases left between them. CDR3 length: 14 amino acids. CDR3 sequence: CASSPTFSGDTQYF. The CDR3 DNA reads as TGTGCCAGCAGCCCTACATTCTCAGGAGATACGCAGTATTTT.

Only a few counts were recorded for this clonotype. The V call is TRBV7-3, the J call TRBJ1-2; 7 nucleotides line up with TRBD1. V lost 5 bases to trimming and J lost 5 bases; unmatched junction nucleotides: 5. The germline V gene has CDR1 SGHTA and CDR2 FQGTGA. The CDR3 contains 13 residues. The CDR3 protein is CASSPGQAYGYTF. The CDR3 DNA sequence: TGTGCCAGCAGCCCCGGACAGGCTTATGGCTACACCTTC.

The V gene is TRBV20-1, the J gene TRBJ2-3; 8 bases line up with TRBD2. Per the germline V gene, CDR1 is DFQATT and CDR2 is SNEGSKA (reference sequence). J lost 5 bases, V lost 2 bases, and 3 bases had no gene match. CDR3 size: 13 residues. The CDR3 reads CSARRLAGDTQYF. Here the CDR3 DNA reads TGCAGTGCTAGAAGGCTAGCGGGAGATACGCAGTATTTT.

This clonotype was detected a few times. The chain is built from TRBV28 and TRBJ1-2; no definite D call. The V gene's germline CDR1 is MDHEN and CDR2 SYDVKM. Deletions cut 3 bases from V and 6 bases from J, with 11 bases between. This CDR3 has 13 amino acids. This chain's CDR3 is CASSFPGSNGYTF. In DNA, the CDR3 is TGTGCCAGCAGTTTTCCGGGTAGTAATGGCTACACCTTC.

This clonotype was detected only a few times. The CDR3 DNA follows: TGTGCCAGCTCACCCGTGACTGGTCCCTACGAGCAGTACTTC. This gives the protein CASSPVTGPYEQYF. This rearrangement joins TRBV18 to TRBJ2-7; no definite D call. With 3 bases removed from V and 2 bases from J, the gap between germline ends came to 11 bases. The CDR3 has 14 amino acids. Per germline, CDR1 KGHSH and CDR2 LQKENI.

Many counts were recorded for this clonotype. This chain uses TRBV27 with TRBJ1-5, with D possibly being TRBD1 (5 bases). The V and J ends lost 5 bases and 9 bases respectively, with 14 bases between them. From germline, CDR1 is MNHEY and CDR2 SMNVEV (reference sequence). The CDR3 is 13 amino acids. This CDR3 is CASSTRQSPPQHF. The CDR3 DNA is TGTGCCAGCAGTACCCGACAGAGTCCGCCCCAGCATTTT.